This entry features one T cell receptor beta chain sequence. From the 5' RACE reads, TCRdb called clonotypes with MiXCR, one entry per CDR3 protein. The table has 290,000 or so distinct CDR3 sequences, roughly 20% seen once. This sample stems from a study of CD8 T cells in ankylosing spondylitis. The V and J ends lost 2 bases and 10 bases, in that order; junction bases with no gene match: 9. The CDR3 extends over 15 amino acids. Looked up from germline, CDR1 is MNHEY and CDR2 is SVGAGI. Sequencing was done on a sample of blood, either unsorted or a sorted T cell fraction (not recorded which). V is TRBV6-5 and J is TRBJ2-2; 8 bases map to TRBD1. This TCR was sampled from a female donor with ankylosing spondylitis or in good health (not recorded which). The CDR3 reads CASSYRGQGSSELFF. DNA for the CDR3: TGTGCCAGCAGTTACCGTGGACAGGGAAGTTCGGAGCTGTTTTTT.